Shown below are 25 T cell receptor beta chains from a single sample sequenced in a study of CD8+ T cells in alopecia areata. Treatment in this sample: oral pan-JAK inhibitor, 5-10 mg twice daily. cDNA serving as the sequencing template came from extracted, reverse transcribed RNA. Assay: immunoSEQ multiplex PCR; the TCRdb copy retains only in-frame clones and omits some. The sample carries 200,000 to 250,000 clones, 55% to 70% recorded once. Sample: CD4+ T cells sorted from blood, taken at week 4, from a patient treated with tofacitinib. The receptors were gathered from a human donor with alopecia areata.

The chain recombines TRBV11-2 with TRBJ1-5, with TRBD1 identical over 7 bases. Germline CDR1 SGHAT, CDR2 FQNNGV. The CDR3 sequence is 15 residues long. The J segment lost 2 bases and the V segment lost 0 bases, leaving 1 base of the junction unmatched. CDR3 sequence reads: CASSLDGQGNQPQHF. Written as DNA, the CDR3 is TGTGCCAGCAGCTTAGATGGACAGGGCAATCAGCCCCAGCATTTT. Full variable domain (outside the CDR3, taken from reference TRBV11-2 and TRBJ1-5): EAGVAQSPRYKIIEKRQSVAFWCNPISGHATLYWYQQILGQGPKLLIQFQNNGVVDDSQLPKDRFSAERLKGVDSTLKIQPAKLEDSAVYLCASSLDGQGNQPQHFGDGTRLSIL.

The genes are TRBV11-2 and TRBJ2-7; 9 positions agree with TRBD2. The CDR3 runs 16 residues. Germline-derived CDR1 and CDR2 are SGHAT and FQNNGV. V lost 4 bases to trimming and J lost 2 bases; unmatched junction nucleotides: 9. CDR3 sequence (DNA): TGTGCCAGCAGCTCCCAAATAGCGGGGGCGACCTACGAGCAGTACTTC. Translation gives CASSSQIAGATYEQYF.

Points on this clone: An end of the junction differs from the germline gene, which may be a read error. The gene calls are TRBV20-1 and TRBJ1-4; no definite D call. Germline CDR1 DFQATT, CDR2 SNEGSKA (reference sequence). The CDR3 has 10 amino acids. Here the CDR3 DNA reads TGCAGTGCCCCCAACCTTGGCCCTCTCTTT. This translates into CSAPNLGPLF.

This rearrangement joins TRBV27 to TRBJ2-7; unclear D gene. The germline V gene has CDR1 MNHEY and CDR2 SMNVEV (reference sequence). Trimming shortened V by 2 bases and J by 0 bases, and 14 bases separated the two germline ends. The CDR3 has 16 amino acids. The CDR3 sequence: CASSLRHSRSSYEQYF. CDR3 nucleotide sequence: TGTGCCAGCAGTTTACGCCACTCCCGGAGCTCCTACGAGCAGTACTTC.

A few counts support this clone. This chain connects TRBV7-2 to TRBJ1-5, with D unclear. Germline CDR1 is SGHTA and CDR2 is FQGNSA. The CDR3 sequence is 12 residues long. Trimming took off 3 bases at V and 5 bases at J, with 5 bases between the two ends. CDR3 sequence: CASSFNHQPQHF. Written as DNA, the CDR3 is TGTGCCAGCAGCTTTAACCATCAGCCCCAGCATTTT. Using reference TRBV7-2 and TRBJ1-5 for the parts outside the CDR3, the full variable domain is GAGVSQSPSNKVTEKGKDVELRCDPISGHTALYWYRQSLGQGLEFLIYFQGNSAPDKSGLPSDRFSAERTGGSVSTLTIQRTQQEDSAVYLCASSFNHQPQHFGDGTRLSIL.

The chain couples TRBV5-1 to TRBJ1-4; unclear D gene. Between the trimmed V and J ends, which lost 0 bases and 4 bases, there was a span of 7 bases. CDR3 length equals 14 residues. Germline V gives CDR1 SGHRS, CDR2 YFSETQ. DNA of the CDR3: TGCGCCAGCAGCTTGGAAGACCGTAATGAAAAACTGTTTTTT. Translated: CASSLEDRNEKLFF.

This rearrangement joins TRBV25-1 to TRBJ1-4; D uncertain. CDR3 length equals 17 residues. The germline CDR1 and CDR2 sequences are MGHDK and SYGVNS. Trimming shortened V by 2 bases and J by 7 bases, and 20 bases separated the two germline ends. The CDR3 bases are TGTGCCAGCAGTGAAGGGTCCCGCGGGTCTTGGGGTGAAAAACTGTTTTTT. Its protein is CASSEGSRGSWGEKLFF.

This clone was seen a few times. The V call is TRBV29-1, the J call TRBJ2-5; D remains ambiguous. V lost 4 bases to trimming and J lost 3 bases, with 9 bases between them. The CDR3 sequence is 12 residues long. The germline gives CDR1 SQVTM, CDR2 ANQGSEA. The CDR3 reads CSVVGQKETQYF. CDR3 nucleotide sequence: TGCAGCGTTGTCGGTCAAAAAGAGACCCAGTACTTC.

This chain links TRBV30 with TRBJ1-6; possible D gene TRBD1, 5 bases. CDR3 length: 15 amino acids. Deletions cut 2 bases from V and 3 bases from J, with 11 bases between. Germline values: CDR1 GTSNPN, CDR2 SVGIG (reference sequence). The CDR3 protein is CAWSFGASYNSPLHF. The CDR3 nucleotides read TGTGCCTGGAGTTTCGGGGCAAGCTATAATTCACCCCTCCACTTT.

The chain joins TRBV6-5 to TRBJ1-1; D uncertain. CDR1 is MNHEY and CDR2 is SVGAGI in the germline V gene. The CDR3 length is 13 residues. The V and J ends lost 6 bases and 4 bases respectively, with 12 bases between them. In DNA, the CDR3 is TGTGCCAGCAGCCCCGCGGGGTTCACTGAAGCTTTCTTT. It encodes CASSPAGFTEAFF.

The gene calls are TRBV4-1 and TRBJ2-7; the match to TRBD1 covers 9 bases. CDR3 length: 15 residues. The V gene's germline CDR1 is MGHRA and CDR2 YSYEKL. Trimming cost V 6 bases and J 4 bases; bases outside gene matches: 10. The DNA for the CDR3 is TGCGCCAGCAGGGCCACCGGGACAGGGTTGTACGAGCAGTACTTC. Protein: CASRATGTGLYEQYF.

The chain recombines TRBV2 with TRBJ1-2, with 7 bases matching TRBD1. Germline CDR1 SNHLY, CDR2 FYNNEI. Trimming cost V 6 bases and J 4 bases; bases outside gene matches: 11. The CDR3 loop spans 15 amino acids. The CDR3 DNA reads as TGTGCCAGCAGGGGCGGACAGGTTTCCCCCTATGGCTACACCTTC. This gives the protein CASRGGQVSPYGYTF.

Written as DNA, the CDR3 is TGCGCCAGCAGTCAAGACAGGGGGCACACTGAAGCTTTCTTT. Its translation: CASSQDRGHTEAFF. The genes are TRBV23-1 and TRBJ1-1; 10 nucleotides agree with TRBD1. TRBV23-1 is an open reading frame whose function is uncertain. This CDR3 is built from 14 residues. The V and J ends lost 2 bases and 3 bases, in that order; junction bases with no gene match: 0.

This chain joins TRBV29-1 and TRBJ2-3, with D perhaps matching TRBD1 (5 bases). The germline gives CDR1 SQVTM, CDR2 ANQGSEA. Trimming pared 6 bases from V and 5 bases from J, leaving 21 bases between. The CDR3 extends over 15 amino acids. The CDR3 loop is CSVVSPRLRGDTQYF. The CDR3 nucleotides are TGCAGCGTCGTAAGCCCGAGACTTAGGGGAGATACGCAGTATTTT.

This chain links TRBV5-1 with TRBJ1-6, with D perhaps TRBD1 (5 bases). The CDR3 loop spans 14 amino acids. Trimming stripped 1 base from V and 5 bases from J, with 7 bases between. Germline V gene lookup returns CDR1 SGHRS and CDR2 YFSETQ. The CDR3 DNA reads TGCGCCAGCAGCTTGAAAGGGGATAATTCACCCCTCCACTTT. It is translated as CASSLKGDNSPLHF.

The chain combines TRBV6-5 with TRBJ2-7; D unresolved. Per germline, CDR1 MNHEY and CDR2 SVGAGI. Between the trimmed V and J ends, which lost 6 bases and 3 bases, there was a span of 12 bases. The CDR3 length is 13 residues. CDR3: CASSRRPGYEQYF. The CDR3 DNA reads TGTGCCAGCAGCCGTCGACCGGGCTACGAGCAGTACTTC.

The gene calls are TRBV25-1 and TRBJ1-1; 8 positions agree with TRBD1. Trimming took 4 bases from V and 5 from J; bases not matched to a gene: 12. CDR3 length: 16 residues. CDR1 is MGHDK, CDR2 SYGVNS, per germline. DNA of the CDR3: TGTGCCAGCAGTGGCGCGCTCCCAGGGGGCGTTACTGAAGCTTTCTTT. It encodes CASSGALPGGVTEAFF.

V usage is TRBV11-2 and J usage is TRBJ2-2; D gene uncertain. From germline, CDR1 is SGHAT and CDR2 FQNNGV. This CDR3 is built from 15 residues. Trimming cost V 5 bases and J 6 bases, with 16 bases left between them. The CDR3 loop reads CASSLFLGGSGELFF. CDR3 in DNA: TGTGCCAGCAGCCTATTCCTTGGCGGTTCCGGGGAGCTGTTTTTT. The full variable domain, completed using reference TRBV11-2 and TRBJ2-2, is EAGVAQSPRYKIIEKRQSVAFWCNPISGHATLYWYQQILGQGPKLLIQFQNNGVVDDSQLPKDRFSAERLKGVDSTLKIQPAKLEDSAVYLCASSLFLGGSGELFFGEGSRLTVL.

V usage is TRBV5-1 and J usage is TRBJ1-2; D gene unclear. CDR1 is SGHRS, CDR2 YFSETQ, per germline. The ends were cut back, 1 base at V and 4 bases at J, with 14 bases in the middle. This CDR3 contains 15 residues. CDR3 sequence reads: CASSLNPQESYGYTF. The CDR3 bases are TGCGCCAGCAGCTTGAATCCCCAGGAGAGCTATGGCTACACCTTC.

With respect to this clone: This same CDR3 is encoded by further DNA sequences in the sample. The chain carries TRBV5-1 and TRBJ2-5; no firm D call. Trimming shortened V by 0 bases and J by 2 bases, and 5 bases separated the two germline ends. From germline, CDR1 is SGHRS and CDR2 YFSETQ. The CDR3 extends over 13 amino acids. The CDR3: CASSLGLQETQYF. The CDR3 nucleotides read TGCGCCAGCAGCTTGGGGTTGCAAGAGACCCAGTACTTC.

This clone appeared a few times. Other nucleotide sequences in the sample specify the same CDR3. J is TRBJ1-3 and V is TRBV2; weak D call: TRBD1 (5 bases). Trimming took off 6 bases at V and 0 bases at J, with 9 bases between the two ends. Germline CDR1 is SNHLY and CDR2 is FYNNEI. The CDR3 covers 14 residues. CDR3 in amino acids: CASSRQSSGNTIYF. The CDR3 DNA reads TGTGCCAGCAGCCGACAGAGCTCTGGAAACACCATATATTTT. The full variable domain, with the rest looked up from reference TRBV2 and TRBJ1-3, is EPEVTQTPSHQVTQMGQEVILRCVPISNHLYFYWYRQILGQKVEFLVSFYNNEISEKSEIFDDQFSVERPDGSNFTLKIRSTKLEDSAMYFCASSRQSSGNTIYFGEGSWLTVV.

In its sample, this clone was seen a few times. The V gene is TRBV15, the J gene TRBJ1-6, with D tentatively TRBD1 (6 bases). Trimming pared 3 bases from V and 10 bases from J, leaving 31 bases between. CDR3 size: 20 residues. Germline CDR1 and CDR2: LNHNV and YYDKDF (reference sequence). CDR3 DNA: TGTGCCACCAGCAGGGGAAAAAGACGGAGGGCCGGGGGCCAGGGCTCACCCCTCCACTTT. As protein: CATSRGKRRRAGGQGSPLHF.

The rearrangement joins TRBV4-1 to TRBJ2-1; the D call may be TRBD1 or TRBD2 (6 bases each). Germline CDR1 reads MGHRA; CDR2 reads YSYEKL. The CDR3 covers 16 residues. The V gene lost 1 base and the J gene lost 2 bases, with 12 bases spanning the gap. The CDR3 loop reads CASSQVPGATYNEQFF. CDR3 in DNA: TGCGCCAGCAGCCAAGTTCCGGGGGCCACCTACAATGAGCAGTTCTTC.

This chain links TRBV5-1 with TRBJ2-5; D gene ambiguous. The CDR3 loop spans 13 amino acids. The germline V gene encodes CDR1 SGHRS and CDR2 YFSETQ. V was trimmed by 4 bases and J by 4 bases, leaving 11 bases between them. CDR3 sequence reads: CASSPPNTETQYF. The CDR3 bases are TGCGCCAGCAGCCCCCCCAATACAGAGACCCAGTACTTC.

The chain uses TRBV4-1 and TRBJ1-2; 7 bases align to TRBD1. J was trimmed by 4 bases and V by 2 bases; bases with no gene match: 4. This CDR3 has 14 residues. CDR1 and CDR2 (germline): MGHRA, YSYEKL. The CDR3, as DNA: TGCGCCAGCAGCCAACGACAGGGTGGCTATGGCTACACCTTC. Translating it yields CASSQRQGGYGYTF.